This T cell receptor (beta chain) was identified during a study of long-term antiretroviral therapy in people with HIV. Study-wide results and caveats: The study found narrower CDR3 length ranges in HIV repertoires than in controls. Diversity remained lower than transplant donor controls, even though it increased after ART. Collection of the blood, which took place between about 2003 and 2017, possibly occurred under older ART regimens. Pre-ART clonal expansion yielded clones that dominated the repertoire at all time points.

Comment on this clone: The target antigen is unknown.

Germline assignment: CDR1 SQVTM and CDR2 ANQGSEA. This CDR3 comprises 13 residues. V was trimmed by 3 bases and J by 2 bases, leaving 11 bases between them. Running of the v3.0 immunoSEQ assay took place at survey level. Sequenced by immunoSEQ multiplex PCR; TCRdb stores in-frame clones only, minus some. This sample yields tens of thousands of clones, of which roughly 78% are seen a single time; under 8.5% belongs to the top ten. The sample was unsorted PBMCs, taken 0.3 years after starting antiretroviral therapy. The sequence came from a man aged 35 to 55 with HIV. The rearrangement links TRBV29-1 to TRBJ2-7, with D uncertain. CDR3 sequence: CSVDEGSPYEQYF. CDR3 nucleotide sequence: TGCAGCGTTGATGAAGGCAGCCCCTACGAGCAGTACTTC.